This T cell receptor (beta chain) comes out of a study of low-dose radiotherapy and immunotherapy resistance in tumors. Looking at the study overall: Patients took aspirin 300 mg by mouth once daily. This continued for four cycles, starting on cycle 1 day 1.

Over roughly 19 PCR cycles, TCRs were amplified from a constant-region primer and V-primer adapter. MiXCR, run by TCRdb on the reads, gives a single entry per CDR3 protein. Of approximately 52,000 distinct CDR3 sequences listed, around 33% are singletons. Germline V gene data show CDR1 as MNHEY and CDR2 as SVGEGT. V was pared by 6 bases and J by 1 base, with 13 bases between. The CDR3 covers 14 residues. Specified time point: after trial treatment. Treatment described: LDRT plus nivolumab, ipilimumab, low-dose cyclophosphamide and aspirin (RACIN trial). The TCR was taken from a male donor with rectosigmoid adenocarcinoma. This chain uses TRBV6-2 or TRBV6-3 with TRBJ2-7, with TRBD2 as a possible D gene (6 bases). The material was PBMCs, obtained after low-dose radiotherapy plus immunotherapy. CDR3 in amino acids: CASRLWDFSYEQYF. The CDR3 DNA sequence: TGTGCCAGCAGACTGTGGGACTTTTCCTACGAGCAGTACTTC.